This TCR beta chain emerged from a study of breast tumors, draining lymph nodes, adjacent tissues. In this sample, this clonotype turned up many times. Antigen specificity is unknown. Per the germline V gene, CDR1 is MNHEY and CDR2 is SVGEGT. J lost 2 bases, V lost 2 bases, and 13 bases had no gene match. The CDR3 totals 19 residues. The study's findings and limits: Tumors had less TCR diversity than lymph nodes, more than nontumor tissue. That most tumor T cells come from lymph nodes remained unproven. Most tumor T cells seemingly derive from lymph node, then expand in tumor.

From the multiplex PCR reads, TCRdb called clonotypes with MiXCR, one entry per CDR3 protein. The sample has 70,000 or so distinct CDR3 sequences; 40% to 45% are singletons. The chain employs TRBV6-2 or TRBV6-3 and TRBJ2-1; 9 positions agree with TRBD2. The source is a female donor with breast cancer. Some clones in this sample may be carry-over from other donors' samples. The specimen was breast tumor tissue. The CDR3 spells CASSYLGLAGFQPYNEQFF. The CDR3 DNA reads TGTGCCAGCAGTTACCTTGGCCTAGCGGGGTTTCAGCCCTACAATGAGCAGTTCTTC.